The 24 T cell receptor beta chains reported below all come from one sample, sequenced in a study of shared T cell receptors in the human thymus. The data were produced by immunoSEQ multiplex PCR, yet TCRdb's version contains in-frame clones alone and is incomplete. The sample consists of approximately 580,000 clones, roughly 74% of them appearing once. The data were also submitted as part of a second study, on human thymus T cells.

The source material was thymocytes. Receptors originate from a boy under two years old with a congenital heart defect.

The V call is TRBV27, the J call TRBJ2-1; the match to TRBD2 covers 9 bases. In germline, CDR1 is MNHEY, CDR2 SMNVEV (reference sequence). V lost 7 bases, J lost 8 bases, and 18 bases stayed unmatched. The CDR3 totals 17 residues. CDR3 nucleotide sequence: TGTGCCAGCATCGAGACAAGTAGAGCGGGAGGCCGCGATGAGCAGTTCTTC. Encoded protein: CASIETSRAGGRDEQFF.

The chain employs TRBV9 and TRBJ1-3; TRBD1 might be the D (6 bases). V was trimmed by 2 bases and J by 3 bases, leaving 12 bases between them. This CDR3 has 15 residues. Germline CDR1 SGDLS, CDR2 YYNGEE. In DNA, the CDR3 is TGTGCCAGCAGCGTCGGGGGGGGGCTTGGAAACACCATATATTTT. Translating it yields CASSVGGGLGNTIYF. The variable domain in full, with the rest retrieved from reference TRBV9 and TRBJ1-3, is DSGVTQTPKHLITATGQRVTLRCSPRSGDLSVYWYQQSLDQGLQFLIQYYNGEERAKGNILERFSAQQFPDLHSELNLSSLELGDSALYFCASSVGGGLGNTIYFGEGSWLTVV.

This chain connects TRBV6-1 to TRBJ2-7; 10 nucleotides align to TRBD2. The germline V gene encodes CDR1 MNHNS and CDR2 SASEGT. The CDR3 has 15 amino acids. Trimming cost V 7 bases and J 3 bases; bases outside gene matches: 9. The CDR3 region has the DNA TGTGCCAGCAAGGCCGGGACTAGCGACTACTACGAGCAGTACTTC. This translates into CASKAGTSDYYEQYF.

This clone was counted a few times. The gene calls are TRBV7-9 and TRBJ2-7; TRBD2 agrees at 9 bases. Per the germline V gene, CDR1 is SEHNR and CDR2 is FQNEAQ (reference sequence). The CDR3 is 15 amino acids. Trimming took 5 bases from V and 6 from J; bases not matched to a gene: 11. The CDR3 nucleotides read TGTGCCAGCAGCCCCCTTTCCGCTAGCGGGGTCGAGCAGTACTTC. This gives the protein CASSPLSASGVEQYF.

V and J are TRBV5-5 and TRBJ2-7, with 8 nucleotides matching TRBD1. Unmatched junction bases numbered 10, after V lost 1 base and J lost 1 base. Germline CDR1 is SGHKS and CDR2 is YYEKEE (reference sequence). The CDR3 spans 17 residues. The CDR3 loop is CASSLSPLRDRSYEQYF. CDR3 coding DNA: TGTGCCAGCAGCTTGTCCCCCCTCCGGGACAGGTCCTACGAGCAGTACTTC.

The CDR3 loop is CASSRQSSYEQYF. CDR3 DNA: TGTGCCAGTAGTAGACAGAGCTCCTACGAGCAGTACTTC. The genes are TRBV19 and TRBJ2-7, with D tentatively TRBD1 (5 bases). Germline V gene lookup returns CDR1 LNHDA and CDR2 SQIVND (reference sequence). This CDR3 has 13 residues. Trimming cost V 4 bases and J 0 bases, with 7 bases left between them.

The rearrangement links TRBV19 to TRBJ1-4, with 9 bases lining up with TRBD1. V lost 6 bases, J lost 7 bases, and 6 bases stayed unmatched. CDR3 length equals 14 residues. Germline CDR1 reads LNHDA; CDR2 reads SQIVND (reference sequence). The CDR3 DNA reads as TGTGCCAGTAGGATACAGGGGGCCGGTGAAAAACTGTTTTTT. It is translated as CASRIQGAGEKLFF.

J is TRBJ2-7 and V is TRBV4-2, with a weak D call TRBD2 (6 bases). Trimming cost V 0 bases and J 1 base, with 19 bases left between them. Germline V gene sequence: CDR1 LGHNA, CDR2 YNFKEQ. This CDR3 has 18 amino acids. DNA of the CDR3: TGTGCCAGCAGCCAAGATACCCGGGACTTCACTCATTCCTACGAGCAGTACTTC. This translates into CASSQDTRDFTHSYEQYF.

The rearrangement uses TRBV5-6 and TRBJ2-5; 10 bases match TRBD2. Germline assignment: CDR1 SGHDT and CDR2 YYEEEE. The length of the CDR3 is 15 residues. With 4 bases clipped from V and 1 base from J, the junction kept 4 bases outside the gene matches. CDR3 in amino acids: CASSGLADLQETQYF. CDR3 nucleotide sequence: TGTGCCAGCAGCGGACTAGCGGATCTCCAAGAGACCCAGTACTTC.

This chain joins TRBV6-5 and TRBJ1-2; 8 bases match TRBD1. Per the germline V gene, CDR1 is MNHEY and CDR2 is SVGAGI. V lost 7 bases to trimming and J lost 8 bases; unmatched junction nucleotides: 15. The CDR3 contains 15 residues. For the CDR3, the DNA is TGTGCCAGCACTCAGACAGGGGCCGCGAGTAACGGCTACACCTTC. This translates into CASTQTGAASNGYTF.

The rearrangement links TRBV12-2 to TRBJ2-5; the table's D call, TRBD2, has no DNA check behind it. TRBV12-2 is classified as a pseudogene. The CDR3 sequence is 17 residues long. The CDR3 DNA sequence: TGTGCAAGTCGTCAAGGGGATGGGGCTAGCGGCCAAGAGACCCAGTACTTC. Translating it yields CASRQGDGASGQETQYF.

The CDR3 region has the DNA TGTGCCATCGGGCTCGAGGAGACCCAGTACTTC. Protein sequence: CAIGLEETQYF. The chain combines TRBV10-3 with TRBJ2-5; D gene uncertain. V was pared by 8 bases and J by 5 bases, with 9 bases between. This CDR3 is 11 amino acids long. Germline CDR1 is ENHRY and CDR2 is SYGVKD.

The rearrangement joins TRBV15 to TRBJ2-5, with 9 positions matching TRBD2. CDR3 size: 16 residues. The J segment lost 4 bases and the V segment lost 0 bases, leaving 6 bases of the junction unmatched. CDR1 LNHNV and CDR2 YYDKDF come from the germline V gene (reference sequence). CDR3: CATSRDLAGAGETQYF. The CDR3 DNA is TGTGCCACCAGCAGAGATTTAGCGGGAGCAGGAGAGACCCAGTACTTC.

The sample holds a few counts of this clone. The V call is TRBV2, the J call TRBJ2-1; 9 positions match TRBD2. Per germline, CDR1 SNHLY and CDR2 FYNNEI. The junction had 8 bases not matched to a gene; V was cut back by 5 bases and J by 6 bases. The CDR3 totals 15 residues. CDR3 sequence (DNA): TGTGCCAGCAGTTCCGGGACTAGCCCCTCCAATGAGCAGTTCTTC. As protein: CASSSGTSPSNEQFF. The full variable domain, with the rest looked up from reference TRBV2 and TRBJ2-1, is EPEVTQTPSHQVTQMGQEVILRCVPISNHLYFYWYRQILGQKVEFLVSFYNNEISEKSEIFDDQFSVERPDGSNFTLKIRSTKLEDSAMYFCASSSGTSPSNEQFFGPGTRLTVL.

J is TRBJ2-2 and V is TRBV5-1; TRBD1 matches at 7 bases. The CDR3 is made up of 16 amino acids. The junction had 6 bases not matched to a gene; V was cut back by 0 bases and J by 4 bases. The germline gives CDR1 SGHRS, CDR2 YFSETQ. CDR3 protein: CASSLVRGGSTGELFF. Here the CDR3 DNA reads TGCGCCAGCAGCTTGGTAAGAGGGGGCAGCACCGGGGAGCTGTTTTTT.

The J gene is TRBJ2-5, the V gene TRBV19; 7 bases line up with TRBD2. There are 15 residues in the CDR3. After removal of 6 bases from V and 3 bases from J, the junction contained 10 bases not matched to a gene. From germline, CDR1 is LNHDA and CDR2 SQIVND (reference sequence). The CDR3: CASRSKRGEKETQYF. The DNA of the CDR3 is TGTGCCAGTAGGTCTAAACGGGGGGAAAAAGAGACCCAGTACTTC.

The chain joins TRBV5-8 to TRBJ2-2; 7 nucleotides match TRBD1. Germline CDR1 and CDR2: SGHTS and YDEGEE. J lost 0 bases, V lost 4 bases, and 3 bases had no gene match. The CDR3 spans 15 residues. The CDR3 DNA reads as TGTGCCAGCAGCGTACAGGGGACGAACACCGGGGAGCTGTTTTTT. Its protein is CASSVQGTNTGELFF.

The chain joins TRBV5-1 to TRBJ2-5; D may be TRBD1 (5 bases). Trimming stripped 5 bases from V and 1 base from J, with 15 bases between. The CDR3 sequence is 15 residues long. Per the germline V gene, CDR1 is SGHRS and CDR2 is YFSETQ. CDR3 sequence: CASRLWGPGQETQYF. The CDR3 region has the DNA TGCGCCAGCAGACTTTGGGGCCCGGGCCAAGAGACCCAGTACTTC.

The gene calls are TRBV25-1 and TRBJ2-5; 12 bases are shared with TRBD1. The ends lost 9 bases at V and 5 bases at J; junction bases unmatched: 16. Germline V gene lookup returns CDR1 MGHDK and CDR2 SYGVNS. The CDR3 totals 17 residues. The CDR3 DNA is TGTGCCAGTAGGTGGGGGGTGGGACAGGGGGCGGGGGAGACCCAGTACTTC. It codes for CASRWGVGQGAGETQYF. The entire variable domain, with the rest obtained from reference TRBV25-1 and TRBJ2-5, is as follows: EADIYQTPRYLVIGTGKKITLECSQTMGHDKMYWYQQDPGMELHLIHYSYGVNSTEKGDLSSESTVSRIRTEHFPLTLESARPSHTSQYLCASRWGVGQGAGETQYFGPGTRLLVL.

CDR3 sequence reads: CASSPGGGQGKGQNIQYF. Written as DNA, the CDR3 is TGTGCCAGCAGCCCAGGTGGAGGGCAGGGAAAAGGGCAAAACATTCAGTACTTC. This chain joins TRBV14 and TRBJ2-4; D perhaps matches TRBD2 (6 bases). With 4 bases removed from V and 5 bases from J, the gap between germline ends came to 24 bases. Germline V CDR1 and CDR2: SGHDN, FVKESK. This CDR3 has 18 amino acids. The full variable domain, its missing parts supplied by reference TRBV14 and TRBJ2-4, is EAGVTQFPSHSVIEKGQTVTLRCDPISGHDNLYWYRRVMGKEIKFLLHFVKESKQDESGMPNNRFLAERTGGTYSTLKVQPAELEDSGVYFCASSPGGGQGKGQNIQYFGAGTRLSVL.

The CDR3 DNA is TGCGCCAGCAGTGAGCGTAGCGGGGGCCGGCACTACAATGAGCAGTTCTTC. As protein: CASSERSGGRHYNEQFF. This chain joins TRBV10-1 and TRBJ2-1; TRBD2 aligns across 9 bases. V lost 2 bases and J lost 3; bases outside the gene matches: 8. CDR3 length: 17 residues. Germline-derived CDR1 and CDR2 are WNHNN and SYGVQD (reference sequence).

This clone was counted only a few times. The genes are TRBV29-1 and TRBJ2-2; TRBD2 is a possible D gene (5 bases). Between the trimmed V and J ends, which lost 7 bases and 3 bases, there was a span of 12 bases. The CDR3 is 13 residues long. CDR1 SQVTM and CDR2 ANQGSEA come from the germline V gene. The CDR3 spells CSGIGRDTGELFF. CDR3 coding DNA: TGCAGCGGGATAGGGCGGGACACCGGGGAGCTGTTTTTT.

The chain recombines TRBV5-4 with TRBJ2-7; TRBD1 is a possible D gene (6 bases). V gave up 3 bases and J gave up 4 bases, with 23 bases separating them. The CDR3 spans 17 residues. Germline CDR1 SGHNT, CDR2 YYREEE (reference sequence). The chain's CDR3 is CASSSEIPGQRFYEQYF. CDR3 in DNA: TGTGCCAGCAGCTCAGAGATCCCCGGACAGAGATTTTACGAGCAGTACTTC. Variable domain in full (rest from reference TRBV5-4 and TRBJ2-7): ETGVTQSPTHLIKTRGQQVTLRCSSQSGHNTVSWYQQALGQGPQFIFQYYREEENGRGNFPPRFSGLQFPNYSSELNVNALELDDSALYLCASSSEIPGQRFYEQYFGPGTRLTVT.

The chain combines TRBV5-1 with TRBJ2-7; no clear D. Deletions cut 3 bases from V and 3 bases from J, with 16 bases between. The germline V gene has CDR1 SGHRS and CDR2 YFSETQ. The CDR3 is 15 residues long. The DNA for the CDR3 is TGCGCCAGCAGCTCCCGGGTGGCGTCGGGCTACGAGCAGTACTTC. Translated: CASSSRVASGYEQYF.